Presented here are 31 T cell receptor beta chains from one specimen sequenced in a study of T cell repertoires in cytomegalovirus infection. TCRdb re-called the reads through MiXCR, storing one row per CDR3 protein. The data hold 650,000 to 850,000 distinct CDR3 sequences, with 29% observed a single time. These TCRs' antigens remain unknown. This specimen was cultured CD8+ T cells from PBMCs, taken from culture after CMV antigen stimulation. Every receptor here comes from a human donor in good health (CMV status not recorded). Some clones in this sample may be carry-over from other donors' samples.

The sample holds many counts of this clonotype. V and J are TRBV7-8 and TRBJ2-1; D possibly corresponds to TRBD2 (6 bases). Germline-derived CDR1 and CDR2 are SGHVS and FQNEAQ. V gave up 0 bases and J gave up 6 bases, with 15 bases separating them. The CDR3 is made up of 16 amino acids. DNA of the CDR3: TGTGCCAGCAGCTTAGCGAGTTTGGAGGGACGCAATGAGCAGTTCTTC. Amino acid sequence: CASSLASLEGRNEQFF.

DNA of the CDR3: TGTGCCAGCAGGCGACAGGGAGGTGAAAAACTGTTTTTT. Its protein product is CASRRQGGEKLFF. The gene calls are TRBV7-2 and TRBJ1-4; TRBD1 matches 7 bases. Germline-derived CDR1 and CDR2 are SGHTA and FQGNSA. The CDR3 runs 13 residues. The trim removed 6 bases at V and 7 bases at J, leaving 5 bases unmatched.

The rearrangement links TRBV20-1 to TRBJ2-5; D might be TRBD1 or TRBD2, each matching 5 bases. Trimming stripped 3 bases from V and 5 bases from J, with 16 bases between. CDR3 length: 14 residues. The germline CDR1 and CDR2 sequences are DFQATT and SNEGSKA (reference sequence). CDR3 bases: TGCAGTGCTAGGTTGGGGGAGCTTGGTGAGACCCAGTACTTC. Protein: CSARLGELGETQYF.

This clonotype was counted between two and nine times. The chain uses TRBV5-1 and TRBJ2-3, with 8 bases fitting TRBD1. The CDR3 has 16 residues. V was clipped by 0 bases and J by 3 bases; unmatched bases: 6. Germline V gene sequence: CDR1 SGHRS, CDR2 YFSETQ. The CDR3: CASSLEPGGTTDTQYF. The CDR3 coding sequence is TGCGCCAGCAGCTTGGAACCAGGGGGCACTACAGATACGCAGTATTTT.

This chain links TRBV19 with TRBJ2-3; possibly TRBD1 for D (5 bases). CDR3 length equals 14 residues. Germline V CDR1 and CDR2: LNHDA, SQIVND (reference sequence). Trimming shortened V by 6 bases and J by 1 base, and 11 bases separated the two germline ends. The CDR3 DNA is TGTGCCAGTAGCTTTCCAGGGCGCACAGATACGCAGTATTTT. Amino acids: CASSFPGRTDTQYF.

CDR3 sequence: CASSLERQGTNGYTF. As DNA, the CDR3 is TGTGCCAGCAGCTTAGAGAGACAGGGAACAAATGGCTACACCTTC. The rearrangement joins TRBV7-4 to TRBJ1-2, with 7 nucleotides matching TRBD1. V was pared by 1 base and J by 6 bases, with 8 bases of the junction left unmatched. The germline V gene has CDR1 SGHVT and CDR2 SQSDAQ. The CDR3 length is 15 residues.

This clonotype was counted between two and nine times. V and J are TRBV7-8 and TRBJ1-4, with TRBD1 matching over 7 bases. Germline CDR1 and CDR2: SGHVS and FQNEAQ. There are 16 residues in the CDR3. The V and J ends lost 1 base and 7 bases, in that order; junction bases with no gene match: 9. CDR3 coding DNA: TGTGCCAGCAGCTTAGGGGGTAGGGGGCTGGGTGAAAAACTGTTTTTT. As protein: CASSLGGRGLGEKLFF.

The J gene is TRBJ2-3, the V gene TRBV6-5; 16 positions agree with TRBD2. Germline V lookup: CDR1 MNHEY, CDR2 SVGAGI. The V segment lost 0 bases and the J segment 2 bases; nucleotides outside the gene matches: 14. The CDR3 extends over 22 amino acids. CDR3 protein: CASSYSRIPGLAGGPPTDTQYF. CDR3 nucleotide sequence: TGTGCCAGCAGTTACTCGAGAATACCGGGACTAGCGGGGGGGCCGCCCACAGATACGCAGTATTTT.

V gene TRBV9 combines with J gene TRBJ1-5; D is possibly TRBD1 (6 bases). Trimming cost V 0 bases and J 5 bases, with 6 bases left between them. The germline gives CDR1 SGDLS, CDR2 YYNGEE. This CDR3 has 13 residues. The CDR3 region is CASSVEGDQPQHF. In DNA form, the CDR3 reads TGTGCCAGCAGCGTAGAGGGGGATCAGCCCCAGCATTTT.

The chain has TRBV4-3 and TRBJ1-2; a possible D gene is TRBD1 (6 bases). The CDR3 length is 15 residues. CDR1 and CDR2 from the germline V gene are LGHNA and YSLEER. Trimming stripped 2 bases from V and 11 bases from J, with 21 bases between. CDR3 sequence (DNA): TGCGCCAGCAGCCAATCGGGAGGCTGGACAGTAGGTTACACCTTC. It yields the protein CASSQSGGWTVGYTF.

The gene calls are TRBV10-3 and TRBJ2-1, with 7 positions matching TRBD1. With 8 bases clipped from V and 5 bases from J, the junction kept 3 bases outside the gene matches. This CDR3 spans 12 amino acids. Germline CDR1 reads ENHRY; CDR2 reads SYGVKD. CDR3 residues: CAILDRDNEQFF. CDR3 DNA: TGTGCCATCTTAGACAGGGACAATGAGCAGTTCTTC.

The CDR3 protein is CASSVDPGSFGANVLTF. The CDR3 coding sequence is TGTGCCAGCAGCGTAGATCCGGGCAGCTTTGGGGCCAACGTCCTGACTTTC. The V and J genes are TRBV9 and TRBJ2-6; no clear D gene. The V and J ends lost 0 bases and 3 bases respectively, with 13 bases between them. The CDR3 totals 17 residues. From germline, CDR1 is SGDLS and CDR2 YYNGEE.

The V and J genes are TRBV13 and TRBJ2-1, with 8 bases matching TRBD2. Losses at the gene ends were 3 bases for V and 8 bases for J; bases not matched to a gene: 12. Germline V CDR1 and CDR2: PRHDT, FYEKMQ (reference sequence). The CDR3 has 16 amino acids. DNA of the CDR3: TGTGCCAGCAGCTTCTCCCCCGGGCGGGGGGTCGATGAGCAGTTCTTC. Amino acid sequence: CASSFSPGRGVDEQFF.

The V and J genes are TRBV6-1 and TRBJ1-5; tentative D call: TRBD1 (5 bases). CDR3 length: 15 residues. Germline CDR1 reads MNHNS; CDR2 reads SASEGT. Trimming cost V 5 bases and J 1 base, with 12 bases left between them. This CDR3 is CASSPGEGSNQPQHF. CDR3 coding DNA: TGTGCCAGCAGTCCTGGGGAGGGGAGCAATCAGCCCCAGCATTTT.

The chain has TRBV5-5 and TRBJ2-1, with 7 bases fitting TRBD1. CDR3 length: 15 residues. Germline V gene sequence: CDR1 SGHKS, CDR2 YYEKEE (reference sequence). The J segment lost 6 bases and the V segment lost 4 bases, leaving 10 bases of the junction unmatched. Here the CDR3 reads CASSATGTVANEQFF. The CDR3 nucleotides are TGTGCCAGCAGCGCTACCGGGACAGTGGCCAATGAGCAGTTCTTC.

The chain combines TRBV12-3 or TRBV12-4 with TRBJ1-5; no reliable D call. The CDR3 has 13 amino acids. V lost 8 bases, J lost 6 bases, and 14 bases lay in between. CDR3 sequence: CASQEWEGQPQHF. CDR3 nucleotides: TGTGCCAGCCAGGAGTGGGAAGGTCAGCCCCAGCATTTT.

In this sample, this clonotype turned up a few times. The CDR3 loop reads CAAAGRGRQPQHF. Written as DNA, the CDR3 is TGTGCCGCCGCTGGGAGGGGAAGGCAGCCCCAGCATTTT. This chain joins TRBV6-6 and TRBJ1-5, with D possibly matching TRBD1 (5 bases). Germline CDR1 is MNHNY and CDR2 is SVGAGI (reference sequence). V was shortened by 11 bases and J by 7 bases, with 18 bases between the two germline ends. The CDR3 covers 13 residues.

This clonotype was detected only once. The chain links TRBV11-2 to TRBJ1-2; a possible D gene is TRBD1 (6 bases). V shed 0 bases and J shed 4 bases, with 9 bases lying between them. Germline CDR1 reads SGHAT; CDR2 reads FQNNGV. This CDR3 comprises 14 residues. CDR3 protein: CASSLDTGTYGYTF. CDR3 DNA sequence: TGTGCCAGCAGCTTAGACACAGGGACCTATGGCTACACCTTC.

The chain combines TRBV27 with TRBJ2-6; unclear D gene. Germline V CDR1 and CDR2: MNHEY, SMNVEV (reference sequence). Trimming removed 6 bases at V and 4 bases at J, with 13 bases between. The CDR3 extends over 15 amino acids. Here the CDR3 reads CASSTWADGANVLTF. For the CDR3, the DNA is TGTGCCAGCAGCACGTGGGCTGACGGGGCCAACGTCCTGACTTTC. Looking up the rest from reference TRBV27 and TRBJ2-6 gives the full variable domain: EAQVTQNPRYLITVTGKKLTVTCSQNMNHEYMSWYRQDPGLGLRQIYYSMNVEVTDKGDVPEGYKVSRKEKRNFPLILESPSPNQTSLYFCASSTWADGANVLTFGAGSRLTVL.

The J gene is TRBJ1-5, the V gene TRBV7-9, with a tentative D call TRBD1 (5 bases). The V and J ends lost 5 bases and 5 bases respectively, with 10 bases between them. CDR1 SEHNR and CDR2 FQNEAQ come from the germline V gene (reference sequence). This CDR3 region has 13 residues. CDR3 region: CASSPPGHQPQHF. Written as DNA, the CDR3 is TGTGCCAGCAGCCCCCCGGGGCATCAGCCCCAGCATTTT.

This clonotype was counted a few times. The chain joins TRBV15 to TRBJ1-2, with D unresolved. CDR3 length equals 13 residues. V was pared by 1 base and J by 7 bases, with 10 bases between. Germline V gene lookup returns CDR1 LNHNV and CDR2 YYDKDF (reference sequence). CDR3 region: CATSRGGGPGYTF. In nucleotides, the CDR3 is TGTGCCACCAGCAGAGGGGGAGGGCCTGGCTACACCTTC.

The chain carries TRBV27 and TRBJ2-1; 10 bases line up with TRBD2. The germline gives CDR1 MNHEY, CDR2 SMNVEV (reference sequence). The V and J ends lost 6 bases and 4 bases, in that order; junction bases with no gene match: 6. CDR3 size: 15 residues. The CDR3 loop is CASSPERGGYNEQFF. DNA for the CDR3: TGTGCCAGCAGCCCCGAGCGGGGGGGATACAATGAGCAGTTCTTC.

This clonotype appeared many times. The rearrangement uses TRBV10-3 and TRBJ2-1; TRBD2 agrees at 10 bases. Germline-derived CDR1 and CDR2 are ENHRY and SYGVKD. The CDR3 runs to 16 residues. The J segment lost 7 bases and the V segment lost 0 bases, leaving 6 bases of the junction unmatched. The CDR3 nucleotides are TGTGCCATCAGTGAGTCCCGGCTAGCGGGAGAAAATGAGCAGTTCTTC. It encodes CAISESRLAGENEQFF.

This clonotype was detected once. The V gene is TRBV10-1, the J gene TRBJ2-3; 8 bases match TRBD1. The CDR3 extends over 14 amino acids. V dropped 3 bases and J dropped 5; count of bases not matched to a gene: 4. Germline loops: CDR1 WNHNN, CDR2 SYGVQD (reference sequence). The CDR3 spells CASSDYRGIDTQYF. The CDR3 region has the DNA TGCGCCAGCAGTGACTACAGGGGGATAGATACGCAGTATTTT.

This clonotype was detected many times. The J gene is TRBJ1-6, the V gene TRBV19; TRBD1 might be the D (5 bases). This CDR3 contains 15 residues. CDR1 is LNHDA, CDR2 SQIVND, per germline (reference sequence). V was cut by 3 bases and J by 10 bases, with 16 bases left in between. CDR3 coding DNA: TGTGCCAGTAGTATGCGACAGACCAGGGTGTCACCCCTCCACTTT. This sequence encodes CASSMRQTRVSPLHF.

The chain links TRBV19 to TRBJ1-5; a weak D match, TRBD1 (6 bases). The CDR3 covers 13 residues. V was shortened by 9 bases and J by 5 bases, with 14 bases between the two germline ends. The germline CDR1 and CDR2 sequences are LNHDA and SQIVND (reference sequence). The CDR3 nucleotides read TGTGCCAGCCGGGACACTGATTATCAGCCCCAGCATTTT. Its translation is CASRDTDYQPQHF. The full variable domain, rest sourced from reference TRBV19 and TRBJ1-5, is DGGITQSPKYLFRKEGQNVTLSCEQNLNHDAMYWYRQDPGQGLRLIYYSQIVNDFQKGDIAEGYSVSREKKESFPLTVTSAQKNPTAFYLCASRDTDYQPQHFGDGTRLSIL.

This clonotype was detected only a few times. The chain uses TRBV4-1 and TRBJ2-1; D remains unclear. The CDR3 spans 11 residues. Germline CDR1 reads MGHRA; CDR2 reads YSYEKL. The ends were cut back, 5 bases at V and 8 bases at J, with 7 bases in the middle. CDR3: CASSFGHEQFF. The CDR3 bases are TGCGCCAGCAGCTTTGGACATGAGCAGTTCTTC.

In this sample, this clonotype turned up many times. The gene calls are TRBV7-4 and TRBJ2-1, with D perhaps matching TRBD2 (5 bases). This CDR3 comprises 15 residues. CDR1 SGHVT and CDR2 SQSDAQ come from the germline V gene. Trimming stripped 5 bases from V and 1 base from J, with 12 bases between. The DNA of the CDR3 is TGTGCCAGCAGCCTTGACTATCCGTCCTACAATGAGCAGTTCTTC. Its translation is CASSLDYPSYNEQFF.

This clonotype was detected a few times. The J gene is TRBJ2-5, the V gene TRBV7-2, with 7 bases aligning to TRBD2. The germline gives CDR1 SGHTA, CDR2 FQGNSA. The CDR3 is 16 amino acids. V trimming: 1 base; J trimming: 0 bases; junction bases outside the gene matches: 5. The CDR3 reads CASSLGLAAYQETQYF. The CDR3 nucleotides read TGTGCCAGCAGCTTAGGGCTAGCGGCGTACCAAGAGACCCAGTACTTC. Variable domain in full (rest from reference TRBV7-2 and TRBJ2-5): GAGVSQSPSNKVTEKGKDVELRCDPISGHTALYWYRQSLGQGLEFLIYFQGNSAPDKSGLPSDRFSAERTGGSVSTLTIQRTQQEDSAVYLCASSLGLAAYQETQYFGPGTRLLVL.

Comment on this clonotype: A read error may explain this, as a much larger clone is one base away. The chain employs TRBV7-6 and TRBJ1-1; D uncertain. CDR1 SGHVS and CDR2 FNYEAQ come from the germline V gene. The V end was cut by 5 bases, the J end by 4 bases, with 14 bases between. CDR3 size: 14 residues. The CDR3 reads CASSPSRPPTEAFF. The CDR3 DNA sequence: TGTGCCAGCAGCCCAAGCCGCCCACCCACTGAAGCTTTCTTT.

This clonotype turned up a few times. This sequence joins TRBV20-1 and TRBJ2-7; D is possibly TRBD1 (6 bases). Germline values: CDR1 DFQATT, CDR2 SNEGSKA (reference sequence). Trimming left V 3 bases short and J 9 bases short, with 9 bases between. The CDR3 has 10 residues. The CDR3 here is CSARGDMQYV. Here the CDR3 DNA reads TGCAGTGCTAGGGGGGACATGCAGTACGTC.